Below, one T cell receptor (beta chain) is given with its context. A much larger clone differs from this one at a single base, so this may be a read error. These data belong to a study of regulatory T cells in long-lasting Graves disease. In the study overall: Graves' cases, newly diagnosed, had used antithyroid drugs under 3 months.

Time point reported: newly diagnosed GD, antithyroid drugs for less than 3 months. Scientists built the TCR library using RNA that was extracted from PBMCs. The authors built TCR beta libraries using iRepertoire HTBI primers and Arm-PCR of CDR3 regions. TCRdb analysed the multiplex PCR reads with MiXCR anew, one entry per CDR3 protein. Among about 560,000 distinct CDR3 sequences, about 16% were seen once, and the ten largest hold more than 10%. This CDR3 spans 14 amino acids. V shed 7 bases and J 7 bases; nucleotides not matched to a gene: 8. Germline CDR1 SGHTA, CDR2 FQGNSA. The sample was also linked to a second study, of T cells in Graves' hyperthyroidism and ophthalmopathy.

The receptor was isolated from a man between 18 and 29 years old with Graves disease. The genes are TRBV7-2 and TRBJ2-7; 12 positions match TRBD1. This sample comprised peripheral blood mononuclear cells (PBMCs), obtained at new diagnosis, from a patient treated with antithyroid drugs. The CDR3 nucleotides are TGTGCCAGCACGTCGGGACAGGGGGCTAATGAGCAGTACTTC. Translating gives CASTSGQGANEQYF.